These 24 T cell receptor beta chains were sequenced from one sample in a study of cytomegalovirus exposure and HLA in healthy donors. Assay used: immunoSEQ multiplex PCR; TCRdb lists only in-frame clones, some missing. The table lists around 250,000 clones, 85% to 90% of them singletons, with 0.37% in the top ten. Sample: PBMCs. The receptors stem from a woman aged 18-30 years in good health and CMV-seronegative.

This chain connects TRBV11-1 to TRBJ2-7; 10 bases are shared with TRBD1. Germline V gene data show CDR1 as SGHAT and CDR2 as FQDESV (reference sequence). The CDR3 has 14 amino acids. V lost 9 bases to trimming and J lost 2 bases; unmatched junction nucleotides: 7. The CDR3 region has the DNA TGTGCCAGTACTTACGGGACAGGGGCCTACGAGCAGTACTTC. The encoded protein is CASTYGTGAYEQYF. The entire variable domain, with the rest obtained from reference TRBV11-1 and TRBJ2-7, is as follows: EAEVAQSPRYKITEKSQAVAFWCDPISGHATLYWYRQILGQGPELLVQFQDESVVDDSQLPKDRFSAERLKGVDSTLKIQPAELGDSAMYLCASTYGTGAYEQYFGPGTRLTVT.

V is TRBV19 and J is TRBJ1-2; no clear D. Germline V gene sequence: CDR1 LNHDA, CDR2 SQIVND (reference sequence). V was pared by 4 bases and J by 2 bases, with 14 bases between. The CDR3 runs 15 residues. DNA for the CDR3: TGTGCCAGTAGTAAGTTGGAGGGCATCAACTATGGCTACACCTTC. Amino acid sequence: CASSKLEGINYGYTF.

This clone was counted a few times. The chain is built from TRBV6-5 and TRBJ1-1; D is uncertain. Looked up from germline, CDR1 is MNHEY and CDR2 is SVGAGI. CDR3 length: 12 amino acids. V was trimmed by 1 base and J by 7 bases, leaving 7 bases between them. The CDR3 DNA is TGTGCCAGCAGTTACTTACGAGGTGAAGCTTTCTTT. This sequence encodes CASSYLRGEAFF.

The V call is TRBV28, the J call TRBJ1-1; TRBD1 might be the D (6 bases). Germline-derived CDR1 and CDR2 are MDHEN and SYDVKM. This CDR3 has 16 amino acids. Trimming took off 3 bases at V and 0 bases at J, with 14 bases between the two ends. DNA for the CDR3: TGTGCCAGCAGTTTGCTACAGGGACCTCTGAACACTGAAGCTTTCTTT. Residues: CASSLLQGPLNTEAFF.

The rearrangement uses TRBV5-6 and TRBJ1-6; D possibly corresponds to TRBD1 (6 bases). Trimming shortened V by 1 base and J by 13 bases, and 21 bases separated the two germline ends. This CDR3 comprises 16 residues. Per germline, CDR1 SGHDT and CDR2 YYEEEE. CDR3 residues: CASSLNAGAPDPPLHF. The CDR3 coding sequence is TGTGCCAGCAGCTTGAACGCAGGGGCCCCCGATCCGCCCCTCCACTTT.

This CDR3 reads CASSLTGNPLSNQPQHF. CDR3 DNA: TGTGCCAGCAGCTTAACAGGGAACCCCCTTAGCAATCAGCCCCAGCATTTT. This chain links TRBV7-9 with TRBJ1-5, with D perhaps TRBD1 (6 bases). Germline loops: CDR1 SEHNR, CDR2 FQNEAQ (reference sequence). The V gene lost 2 bases and the J gene lost 0 bases, with 14 bases spanning the gap. The CDR3 length is 17 residues.

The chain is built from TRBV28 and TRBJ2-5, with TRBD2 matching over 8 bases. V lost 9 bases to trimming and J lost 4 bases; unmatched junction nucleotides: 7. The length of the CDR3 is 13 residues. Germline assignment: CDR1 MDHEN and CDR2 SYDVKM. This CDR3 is CARPAGGLETQYF. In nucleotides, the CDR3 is TGTGCCAGACCCGCGGGGGGCTTAGAGACCCAGTACTTC.

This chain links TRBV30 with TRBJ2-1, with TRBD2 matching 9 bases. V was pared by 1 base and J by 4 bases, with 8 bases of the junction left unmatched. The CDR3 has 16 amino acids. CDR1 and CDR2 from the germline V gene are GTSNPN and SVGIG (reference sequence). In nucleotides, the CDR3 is TGTGCCTGGAGTGGCAGCGGGGGGTCAACATACAATGAGCAGTTCTTC. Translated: CAWSGSGGSTYNEQFF.

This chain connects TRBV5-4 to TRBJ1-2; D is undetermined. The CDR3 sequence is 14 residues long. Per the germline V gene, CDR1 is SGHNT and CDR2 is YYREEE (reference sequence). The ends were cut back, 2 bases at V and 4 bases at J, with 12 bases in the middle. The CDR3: CASSFAGSGYGYTF. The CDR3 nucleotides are TGTGCCAGCAGCTTTGCAGGCTCCGGCTATGGCTACACCTTC.

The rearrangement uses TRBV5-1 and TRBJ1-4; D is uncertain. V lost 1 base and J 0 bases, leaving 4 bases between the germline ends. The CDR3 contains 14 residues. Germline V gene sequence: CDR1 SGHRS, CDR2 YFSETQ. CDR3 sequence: CASSLSATNEKLFF. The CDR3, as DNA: TGCGCCAGCAGCTTGTCTGCAACTAATGAAAAACTGTTTTTT.

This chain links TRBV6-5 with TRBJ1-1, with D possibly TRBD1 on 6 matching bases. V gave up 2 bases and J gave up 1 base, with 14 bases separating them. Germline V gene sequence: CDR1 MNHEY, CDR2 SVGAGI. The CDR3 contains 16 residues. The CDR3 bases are TGTGCCAGCAGTTACGCCAGGGAGGGACAGAACACTGAAGCTTTCTTT. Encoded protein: CASSYAREGQNTEAFF.

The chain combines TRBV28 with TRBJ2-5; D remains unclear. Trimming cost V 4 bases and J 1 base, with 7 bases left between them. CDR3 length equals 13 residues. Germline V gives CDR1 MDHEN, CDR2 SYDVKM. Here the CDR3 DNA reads TGTGCCAGCAGTTCCCAGTCCCAAGAGACCCAGTACTTC. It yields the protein CASSSQSQETQYF.

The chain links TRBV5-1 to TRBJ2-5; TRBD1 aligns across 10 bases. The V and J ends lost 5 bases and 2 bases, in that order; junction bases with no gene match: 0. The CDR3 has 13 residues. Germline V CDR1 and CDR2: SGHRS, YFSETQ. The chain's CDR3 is CASRGQGQETQYF. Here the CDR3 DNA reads TGCGCCAGCAGGGGACAGGGGCAAGAGACCCAGTACTTC.

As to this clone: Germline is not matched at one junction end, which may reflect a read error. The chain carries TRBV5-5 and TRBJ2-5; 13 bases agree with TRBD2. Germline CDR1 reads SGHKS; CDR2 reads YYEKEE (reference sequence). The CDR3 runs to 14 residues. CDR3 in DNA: TGTGCCAGCAGCTTGGCACTAGCGGGGGGGCCTCGGCACTTC. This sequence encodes CASSLALAGGPRHF.

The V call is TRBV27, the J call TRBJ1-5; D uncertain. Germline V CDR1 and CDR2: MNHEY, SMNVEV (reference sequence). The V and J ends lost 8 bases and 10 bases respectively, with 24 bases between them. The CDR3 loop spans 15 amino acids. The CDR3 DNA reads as TGTGCCAGCCGCTCGACGGTGCTAGCAATCAGCCCCCAGCATTTT. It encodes CASRSTVLAISPQHF.

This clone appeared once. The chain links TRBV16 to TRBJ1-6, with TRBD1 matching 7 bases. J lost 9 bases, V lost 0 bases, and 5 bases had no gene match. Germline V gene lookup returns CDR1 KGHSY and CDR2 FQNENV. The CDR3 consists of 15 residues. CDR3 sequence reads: CASSQSGGQISPLHF. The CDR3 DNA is TGTGCCAGCAGCCAATCTGGGGGACAGATTTCACCCCTCCACTTT.

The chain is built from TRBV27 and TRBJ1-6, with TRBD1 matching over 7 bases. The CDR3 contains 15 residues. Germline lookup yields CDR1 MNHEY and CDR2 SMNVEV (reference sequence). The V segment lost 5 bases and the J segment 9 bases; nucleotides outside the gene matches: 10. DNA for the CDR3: TGTGCCAGCAGTGGACGACAGGGCTGGGGTTCACCCCTCCACTTT. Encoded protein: CASSGRQGWGSPLHF.

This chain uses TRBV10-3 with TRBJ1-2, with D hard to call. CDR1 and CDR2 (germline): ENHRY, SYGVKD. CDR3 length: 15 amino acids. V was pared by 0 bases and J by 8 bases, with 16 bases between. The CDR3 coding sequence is TGTGCCATCAGTGAGTCGACCAGGTTTGGAACGGGCTACACCTTC. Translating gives CAISESTRFGTGYTF.

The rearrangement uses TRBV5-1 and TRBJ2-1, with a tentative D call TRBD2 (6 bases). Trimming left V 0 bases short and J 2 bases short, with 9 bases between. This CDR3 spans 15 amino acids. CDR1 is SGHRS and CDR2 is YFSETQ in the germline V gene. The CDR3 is CASSLATGAYNEQFF. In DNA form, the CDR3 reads TGCGCCAGCAGCTTGGCCACGGGGGCCTACAATGAGCAGTTCTTC.

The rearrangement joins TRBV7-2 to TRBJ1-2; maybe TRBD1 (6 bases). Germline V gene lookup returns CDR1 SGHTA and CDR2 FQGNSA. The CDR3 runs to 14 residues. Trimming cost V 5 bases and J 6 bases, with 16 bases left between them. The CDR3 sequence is CASSLSRGLDGYTF. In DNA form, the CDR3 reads TGTGCCAGCAGCCTAAGCAGGGGTCTGGATGGCTACACCTTC.

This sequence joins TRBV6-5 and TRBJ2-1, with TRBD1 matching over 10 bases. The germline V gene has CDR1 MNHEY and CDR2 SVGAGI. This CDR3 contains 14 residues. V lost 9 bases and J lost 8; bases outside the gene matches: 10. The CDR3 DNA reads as TGTGCCAGTAAGATGACAGGGGGCACGGATGAGCAGTTCTTC. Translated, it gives CASKMTGGTDEQFF.

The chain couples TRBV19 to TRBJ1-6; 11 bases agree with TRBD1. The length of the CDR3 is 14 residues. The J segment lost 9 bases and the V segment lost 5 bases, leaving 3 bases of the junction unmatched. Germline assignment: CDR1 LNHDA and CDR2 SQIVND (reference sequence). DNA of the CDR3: TGTGCCAGTAGTGTTGGACAGGGGGCTTCACCCCTCCACTTT. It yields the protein CASSVGQGASPLHF.

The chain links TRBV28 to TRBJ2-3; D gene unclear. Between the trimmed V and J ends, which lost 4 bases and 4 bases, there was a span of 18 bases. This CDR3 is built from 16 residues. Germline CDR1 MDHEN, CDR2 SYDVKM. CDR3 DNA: TGTGCCAGCAGTTCATCGAGGCGGCGGAAGGCAGATACGCAGTATTTT. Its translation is CASSSSRRRKADTQYF.

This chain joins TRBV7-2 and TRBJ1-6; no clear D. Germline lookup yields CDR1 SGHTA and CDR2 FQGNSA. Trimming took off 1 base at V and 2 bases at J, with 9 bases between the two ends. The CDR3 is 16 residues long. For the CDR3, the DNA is TGTGCCAGCAGCTTAGGCTCGGGAACCTATAATTCACCCCTCCACTTT. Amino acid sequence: CASSLGSGTYNSPLHF. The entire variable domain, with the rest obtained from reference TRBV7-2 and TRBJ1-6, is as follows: GAGVSQSPSNKVTEKGKDVELRCDPISGHTALYWYRQSLGQGLEFLIYFQGNSAPDKSGLPSDRFSAERTGGSVSTLTIQRTQQEDSAVYLCASSLGSGTYNSPLHFGNGTRLTVT.